The next 25 T cell receptor beta chains were all read from a single sample in a study of blood T cell repertoires in COVID-19. Sequencing was performed with immunoSEQ multiplex PCR; in TCRdb, only in-frame clones are kept and a portion is missing. The sample has around 150,000 clones, approximately 80% seen once. Sequencing was done on a sample of peripheral blood. These receptors were collected from a man in his sixties who had recovered from COVID-19.

V usage is TRBV6-6 and J usage is TRBJ1-3; 7 bases are shared with TRBD1. This CDR3 region has 14 residues. The germline gives CDR1 MNHNY, CDR2 SVGAGI (reference sequence). After removal of 7 bases from V and 0 bases from J, the junction contained 3 bases not matched to a gene. The CDR3 sequence: CASIAGGSGNTIYF. The CDR3 DNA sequence: TGTGCCAGCATCGCAGGGGGCTCTGGAAACACCATATATTTT.

The chain has TRBV19 and TRBJ1-1; D gene uncertain. The germline V gene encodes CDR1 LNHDA and CDR2 SQIVND (reference sequence). This CDR3 spans 13 amino acids. V was shortened by 9 bases and J by 1 base, with 12 bases between the two germline ends. The chain's CDR3 is CASSTSKNTEAFF. The CDR3 nucleotides read TGTGCCAGCTCCACATCCAAGAACACTGAAGCTTTCTTT.

This clone has more than one count but fewer than ten. V gene TRBV6-2 or TRBV6-3 combines with J gene TRBJ1-2; 9 nucleotides agree with TRBD1. J was trimmed by 9 bases and V by 0 bases; bases with no gene match: 26. The length of the CDR3 is 21 residues. CDR1 and CDR2 (germline): MNHEY, SVGEGT. For the CDR3, the DNA is TGTGCCAGCAGTTACTCGACGATGGGTACGAGATTCCGAGGGACAGGGTCAAGCTACACCTTC. This encodes CASSYSTMGTRFRGTGSSYTF.

The rearrangement links TRBV11-3 to TRBJ2-7, with D tentatively TRBD2 (5 bases). V shed 5 bases and J shed 2 bases, with 13 bases lying between them. The CDR3 is 14 amino acids. Germline CDR1 is SGHNT and CDR2 is YENEEA. Here the CDR3 reads CASSPRSGAYEQYF. The CDR3 DNA reads as TGTGCCAGCAGCCCAAGGAGCGGAGCCTACGAGCAGTACTTC. Together with reference TRBV11-3 and TRBJ2-7, the CDR3 gives the full variable domain: EAGVVQSPRYKIIEKKQPVAFWCNPISGHNTLYWYLQNLGQGPELLIRYENEEAVDDSQLPKDRFSAERLKGVDSTLKIQPAELGDSAVYLCASSPRSGAYEQYFGPGTRLTVT.

This clone was observed once. V and J are TRBV19 and TRBJ2-2; possible D gene TRBD2, 5 bases. Trimming took 3 bases from V and 1 from J, leaving 12 bases between them. Germline CDR1 is LNHDA and CDR2 is SQIVND (reference sequence). The CDR3 is 16 residues long. DNA for the CDR3: TGTGCCAGTAGTATCTCCGGGAAGGTGAACACCGGGGAGCTGTTTTTT. Its translation is CASSISGKVNTGELFF.

The chain links TRBV10-3 to TRBJ1-2; 7 bases fit TRBD1. Germline CDR1 reads ENHRY; CDR2 reads SYGVKD. The ends lost 10 bases at V and 2 bases at J; junction bases unmatched: 16. This CDR3 is 16 amino acids long. CDR3 in DNA: TGTGCCACAGCTTATCAAACCACAGGGGTAAACTATGGCTACACCTTC. This translates into CATAYQTTGVNYGYTF.

The chain employs TRBV6-5 and TRBJ2-7; possibly TRBD2 for D (6 bases). The V gene's germline CDR1 is MNHEY and CDR2 SVGAGI. The CDR3 has 14 amino acids. V was trimmed by 6 bases and J by 3 bases, leaving 15 bases between them. The CDR3 protein is CASSLATVDYEQYF. CDR3 sequence (DNA): TGTGCCAGCAGCCTAGCGACAGTGGACTACGAGCAGTACTTC.

The rearrangement links TRBV7-9 to TRBJ2-7, with 7 positions matching TRBD1. Germline V gives CDR1 SEHNR, CDR2 FQNEAQ (reference sequence). CDR3 size: 16 residues. V gave up 0 bases and J gave up 0 bases; unmatched junction bases: 5. The CDR3 loop reads CASSLAGQVSSYEQYF. CDR3 sequence (DNA): TGTGCCAGCAGCTTAGCTGGACAGGTGAGCTCCTACGAGCAGTACTTC.

Turning to this clone: At one end the junction does not follow the germline gene, possibly because of a read error. The gene calls are TRBV6-1 and TRBJ1-2; 9 positions agree with TRBD1. The CDR3 is 13 residues long. Germline CDR1 MNHNS, CDR2 SASEGT. The DNA of the CDR3 is TGTGCCAGCAGGGAAGGGACAGGGAAAGGCTACACCTTC. As protein: CASREGTGKGYTF.

This clone was counted a single time. J is TRBJ1-1 and V is TRBV2, with D unclear. CDR1 is SNHLY and CDR2 is FYNNEI in the germline V gene. V was trimmed by 4 bases and J by 0 bases, leaving 9 bases between them. This CDR3 has 14 amino acids. The chain's CDR3 is CASSATFMNTEAFF. The CDR3 bases are TGTGCCAGCAGTGCGACATTCATGAACACTGAAGCTTTCTTT.

The rearrangement joins TRBV4-2 to TRBJ2-2; a possible D gene is TRBD2 (6 bases). Trimming cost V 1 base and J 1 base, with 13 bases left between them. The CDR3 extends over 17 amino acids. Germline values: CDR1 LGHNA, CDR2 YNFKEQ. CDR3 sequence: CASSQVEGLGNTGELFF. CDR3 in DNA: TGTGCCAGCAGCCAAGTGGAGGGGTTAGGGAACACCGGGGAGCTGTTTTTT.

The chain is built from TRBV4-3 and TRBJ1-6; maybe TRBD1 (6 bases). V gave up 2 bases and J gave up 6 bases, with 11 bases separating them. CDR3 length: 15 amino acids. CDR1 is LGHNA and CDR2 is YSLEER in the germline V gene. The CDR3, as DNA: TGCGCCAGCAGCCAACAGGGGAGGGGTAATTCACCCCTCCACTTT. Translating it yields CASSQQGRGNSPLHF.

The J gene is TRBJ2-5, the V gene TRBV19; D is perhaps TRBD2 (6 bases). Germline CDR1 and CDR2: LNHDA and SQIVND (reference sequence). Trimming took 10 bases from V and 0 from J, leaving 15 bases between them. This CDR3 is 14 amino acids long. The DNA for the CDR3 is TGTGCCACCCGTGAGGGGACTGACCAAGAGACCCAGTACTTC. Amino acid sequence: CATREGTDQETQYF.

V usage is TRBV18 and J usage is TRBJ2-5; weak D call: TRBD1 (6 bases). The CDR3 extends over 14 amino acids. Trimming took off 1 base at V and 1 base at J, with 7 bases between the two ends. Germline V CDR1 and CDR2: KGHSH, LQKENI. DNA of the CDR3: TGTGCCAGCTCACCACAGACAGGCCAAGAGACCCAGTACTTC. Protein: CASSPQTGQETQYF.

The genes are TRBV28 and TRBJ1-1; D possibly corresponds to TRBD1 (6 bases). CDR1 and CDR2 from the germline V gene are MDHEN and SYDVKM. The CDR3 has 14 amino acids. Trimming took off 5 bases at V and 1 base at J, with 11 bases between the two ends. The CDR3 loop is CASSQTTGNTEAFF. CDR3 DNA sequence: TGTGCCAGCAGTCAGACGACAGGGAACACTGAAGCTTTCTTT.

The rearrangement uses TRBV2 and TRBJ1-5; TRBD1 agrees at 7 bases. Germline values: CDR1 SNHLY, CDR2 FYNNEI. The CDR3 loop spans 15 amino acids. The V and J ends lost 6 bases and 1 base, in that order; junction bases with no gene match: 6. The CDR3 loop is CASRTGIGSNQPQHF. Written as DNA, the CDR3 is TGTGCCAGCAGGACAGGGATCGGGAGCAATCAGCCCCAGCATTTT.

The chain uses TRBV6-2 or TRBV6-3 and TRBJ1-2, with 7 bases fitting TRBD1. In germline, CDR1 is MNHEY, CDR2 SVGEGT. V shed 2 bases, J shed 6 bases, and the junction held 6 bases outside the gene matches. The CDR3 is 14 residues long. The CDR3 reads CASSYGRGNDGYTF. The CDR3 coding sequence is TGTGCCAGCAGTTACGGCAGGGGGAACGATGGCTACACCTTC.

The chain employs TRBV6-2 or TRBV6-3 and TRBJ2-7, with a weak D call TRBD2 (5 bases). The germline CDR1 and CDR2 sequences are MNHEY and SVGEGT. The CDR3 length is 13 residues. The V gene lost 4 bases and the J gene lost 3 bases, with 10 bases spanning the gap. This chain's CDR3 is CASSLGGDYEQYF. The CDR3 DNA is TGTGCCAGCAGTTTAGGAGGAGACTACGAGCAGTACTTC.

V usage is TRBV5-4 and J usage is TRBJ2-1, with TRBD2 matching over 10 bases. J was trimmed by 4 bases and V by 2 bases; bases with no gene match: 3. Germline V lookup: CDR1 SGHNT, CDR2 YYREEE (reference sequence). This CDR3 spans 15 amino acids. This chain's CDR3 is CASSFGGLAYNEQFF. The CDR3 DNA reads TGTGCCAGCAGCTTCGGGGGACTAGCGTACAATGAGCAGTTCTTC.

This clone came up a few times. The rearrangement links TRBV6-2 or TRBV6-3 to TRBJ2-7; TRBD1 matches at 8 bases. Unmatched junction bases numbered 4, after V lost 4 bases and J lost 5 bases. The CDR3 consists of 13 residues. Germline-derived CDR1 and CDR2 are MNHEY and SVGEGT. CDR3 loop: CASSFGQGDEQYF. The CDR3 region has the DNA TGTGCCAGCAGTTTCGGACAGGGCGACGAGCAGTACTTC.

The table lists this clone with a count of one. The chain employs TRBV7-2 and TRBJ2-1; D remains unclear. Trimming took 11 bases from V and 3 from J, leaving 8 bases between them. The CDR3 runs 11 residues. Per the germline V gene, CDR1 is SGHTA and CDR2 is FQGNSA. The CDR3 nucleotides read TGTGCCCGCGAGCGCTACAATGAGCAGTTCTTC. Translated, it gives CARERYNEQFF. Full variable domain (remainder filled in from reference TRBV7-2 and TRBJ2-1): GAGVSQSPSNKVTEKGKDVELRCDPISGHTALYWYRQSLGQGLEFLIYFQGNSAPDKSGLPSDRFSAERTGGSVSTLTIQRTQQEDSAVYLCARERYNEQFFGPGTRLTVL.

The table lists this clone with a count of one. Within the sample, other DNA sequences also encode this same CDR3. The chain is built from TRBV19 and TRBJ2-7, with D maybe TRBD2 (5 bases). With 3 bases removed from V and 6 bases from J, the gap between germline ends came to 9 bases. The CDR3 sequence is 12 residues long. Germline assignment: CDR1 LNHDA and CDR2 SQIVND (reference sequence). CDR3 bases: TGTGCCAGTAGTATCAGAGGAGGCGAGCAGTACTTC. Translating gives CASSIRGGEQYF.

This chain joins TRBV27 and TRBJ1-2, with 7 bases identical to TRBD1. The V segment lost 5 bases and the J segment 4 bases; nucleotides outside the gene matches: 4. This CDR3 contains 13 residues. CDR1 is MNHEY, CDR2 SMNVEV, per germline (reference sequence). CDR3 DNA sequence: TGTGCCAGCAGTCGGGGACAGATCTATGGCTACACCTTC. It codes for CASSRGQIYGYTF.

The chain employs TRBV25-1 and TRBJ1-2, with unresolved D. CDR1 and CDR2 (germline): MGHDK, SYGVNS. V was cut by 2 bases and J by 5 bases, with 9 bases left in between. This CDR3 region has 13 residues. The CDR3 reads CASSEDEGYGYTF. The CDR3 nucleotides read TGTGCCAGCAGTGAAGACGAGGGTTATGGCTACACCTTC.

J is TRBJ1-3 and V is TRBV30; D call uncertain. Germline V gene sequence: CDR1 GTSNPN, CDR2 SVGIG (reference sequence). Trimming took off 5 bases at V and 0 bases at J, with 17 bases between the two ends. This CDR3 is built from 16 residues. The CDR3 bases are TGTGCCTGGGCCCCCGACTTTTCCCACTCTGGAAACACCATATATTTT. It translates to CAWAPDFSHSGNTIYF.